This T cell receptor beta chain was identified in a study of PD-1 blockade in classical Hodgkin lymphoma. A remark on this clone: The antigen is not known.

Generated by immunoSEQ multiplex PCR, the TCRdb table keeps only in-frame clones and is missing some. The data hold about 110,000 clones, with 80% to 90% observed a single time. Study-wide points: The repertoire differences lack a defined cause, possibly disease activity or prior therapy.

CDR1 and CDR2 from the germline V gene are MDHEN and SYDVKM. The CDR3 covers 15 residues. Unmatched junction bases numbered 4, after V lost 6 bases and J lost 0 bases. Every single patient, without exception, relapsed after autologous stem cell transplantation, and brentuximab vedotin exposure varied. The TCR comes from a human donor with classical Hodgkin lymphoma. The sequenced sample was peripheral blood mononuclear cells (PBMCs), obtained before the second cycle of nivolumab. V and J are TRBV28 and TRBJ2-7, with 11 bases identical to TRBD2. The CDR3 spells CASRGTSGDSYEQYF. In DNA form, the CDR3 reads TGTGCCAGCAGAGGGACTAGCGGCGACTCCTACGAGCAGTACTTC.